The entry that follows covers one TCR beta chain sequence. Trimming removed 0 bases from V and 2 bases from J, with 10 bases in between. The CDR3 consists of 15 residues. The germline V gene encodes CDR1 SGHNT and CDR2 YENEEA. PCR was performed using 60 Vbeta and 13 Jbeta primers. Profiled with immunoSEQ multiplex PCR; TCRdb holds only in-frame clones, not every one. Of over 100,000 clones listed, 81% were seen once; the top ten hold over 2%. The data were taken from a study of cytomegalovirus exposure and HLA in healthy donors. The V gene is TRBV11-3, the J gene TRBJ1-1; TRBD1 is a possible D gene (5 bases). The sequenced sample consisted of PBMCs. The receptor was derived from a woman aged 25-40 years in good health and CMV-seronegative. CDR3 in amino acids: CASSLDSDSNTEAFF. The CDR3 DNA reads as TGTGCCAGCAGCTTAGATTCCGACAGTAACACTGAAGCTTTCTTT.